This T cell receptor beta chain originates from a study of OX40 agonist ivuxolimab in advanced cancers. Study-wide background: Every 2 weeks, patients got intravenous ivuxolimab at one of six dose levels (0.01-10 mg/kg).

J was trimmed by 0 bases and V by 2 bases; bases with no gene match: 5. Germline CDR1 SGHTA, CDR2 FQGTGA. This CDR3 region has 17 residues. Data came from immunoSEQ multiplex PCR; TCRdb stores just in-frame clones and leaves some out. The profile shows 95,000 to 110,000 clones, 75% to 95% of them singletons. This chain uses TRBV7-3 with TRBJ2-1; 9 bases align to TRBD1. The clonotype was recovered from an adult with an advanced solid tumor such as melanoma, head and neck, liver or kidney cancer. Sequences were derived from CD4+ or CD8+ T cells sorted from blood, sampled in a trial of the OX40 agonist ivuxolimab. DNA for the CDR3: TGTGCCAGCAGCTTATTAGGACAGGGGAGCTCCTACAATGAGCAGTTCTTC. It translates to CASSLLGQGSSYNEQFF.